One and the same sample provided the 5 T cell receptor beta chains below, sequenced in a study of regulatory T cells in long-lasting Graves disease. Arm-PCR with iRepertoire HTBI primers amplified the CDR3 regions for these TCR beta libraries. TCRdb reanalysed the multiplex PCR reads using MiXCR and keeps one entry per CDR3 protein. The data hold about half a million distinct CDR3 sequences, with 22% observed a single time. Described time point: persistent/refractory GD, antithyroid drugs over 5 years with positive TRAb. PBMC RNA served as the TCR library source. The sequenced sample was peripheral blood mononuclear cells (PBMCs), obtained when the disease was refractory, from a patient treated with antithyroid drugs. These receptors all stem from a female donor with Graves disease.

This clonotype has a count of ten or more. The V call is TRBV7-3, the J call TRBJ2-5; D gene ambiguous. The CDR3 consists of 13 residues. The germline gives CDR1 SGHTA, CDR2 FQGTGA. Trimming stripped 6 bases from V and 5 bases from J, with 13 bases between. The CDR3 spells CASSSSLGETQYF. The DNA for the CDR3 is TGTGCCAGCAGTTCGTCCCTCGGGGAGACCCAGTACTTC.

This clonotype was detected only a few times. The chain combines TRBV7-2 with TRBJ1-5, with a tentative D call TRBD1 (6 bases). V dropped 4 bases and J dropped 0 bases, with 13 bases sitting between them. Germline-derived CDR1 and CDR2 are SGHTA and FQGNSA. The CDR3 totals 16 residues. The CDR3 nucleotides are TGTGCCAGCAGCTCCGGGGGGGGCGTTAGCAATCAGCCCCAGCATTTT. This encodes CASSSGGGVSNQPQHF.

In its sample, this clonotype was seen many times. One junction end does not reproduce the germline sequence, and a read error may be involved. The rearrangement joins TRBV27 to TRBJ2-7; TRBD2 agrees at 7 bases. Germline CDR1 MNHEY, CDR2 SMNVEV (reference sequence). This CDR3 comprises 14 residues. CDR3 in DNA: TGTGCCAGCCGCCCCGCGACTAGCTCCCACGAGCAGTACTTC. It codes for CASRPATSSHEQYF.

This clonotype was detected a few times. The chain couples TRBV7-3 to TRBJ1-2, with D hard to call. Between the trimmed V and J ends, which lost 5 bases and 5 bases, there was a span of 15 bases. This CDR3 contains 14 residues. Germline V gene data show CDR1 as SGHTA and CDR2 as FQGTGA. As DNA, the CDR3 is TGTGCCAGCAGCCCCTTTGAGGGTAGTTATGGCTACACCTTC. Amino acids: CASSPFEGSYGYTF.

This clonotype occurred many times. The chain recombines TRBV19 with TRBJ1-2; D might be TRBD1 (6 bases). Deletions cut 9 bases from V and 2 bases from J, with 13 bases between. CDR3 length equals 13 residues. CDR1 LNHDA and CDR2 SQIVND come from the germline V gene (reference sequence). As DNA, the CDR3 is TGTGCCAGCAGACAGGAGTTAAACTATGGCTACACCTTC. This sequence encodes CASRQELNYGYTF. Filled out from reference TRBV19 and TRBJ1-2, the complete variable domain reads DGGITQSPKYLFRKEGQNVTLSCEQNLNHDAMYWYRQDPGQGLRLIYYSQIVNDFQKGDIAEGYSVSREKKESFPLTVTSAQKNPTAFYLCASRQELNYGYTFGSGTRLTVV.